This TCR beta chain was observed in a study of cytomegalovirus exposure and HLA in healthy donors. Study-level background: Among the 370 or so donors who were genotyped, about 84% fell in the genetic ancestry cluster that is associated with self-reported Caucasian donors. Study-wide points: Presence/absence analyses assumed roughly uniform sequencing depth across donors, which may not hold. The productive fraction for most TCR beta V segments was about 87% or about 30% in an earlier analysis.

V lost 2 bases and J lost 0, with 13 bases in between. The CDR3 spans 16 residues. Germline CDR1 MNHEY, CDR2 SVGAGI. In the PCR, 60 Vbeta and 13 Jbeta primers were used. Profiled with immunoSEQ multiplex PCR; TCRdb holds only in-frame clones, not every one. The sample has around 130,000 clones, and its top ten clones hold less than 2.5%. As for this clone: Its specificity is not known.

V gene TRBV6-5 combines with J gene TRBJ1-1, with D perhaps TRBD1 (6 bases). This clonotype was sampled from a woman aged 55-69 years in good health and CMV-seronegative. The sequencing sample was made of PBMCs. Written as DNA, the CDR3 is TGTGCCAGCAGTTACGCAGGTGGGGACATGAACACTGAAGCTTTCTTT. Translating it yields CASSYAGGDMNTEAFF.